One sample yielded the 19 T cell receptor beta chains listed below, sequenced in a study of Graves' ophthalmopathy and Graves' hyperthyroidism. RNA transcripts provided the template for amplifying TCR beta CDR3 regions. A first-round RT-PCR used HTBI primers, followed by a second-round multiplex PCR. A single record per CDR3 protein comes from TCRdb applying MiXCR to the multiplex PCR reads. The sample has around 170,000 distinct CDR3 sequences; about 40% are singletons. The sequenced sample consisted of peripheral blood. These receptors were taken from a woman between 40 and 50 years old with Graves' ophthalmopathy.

For the CDR3, the DNA is TGTGCCTGGAGTGTATCGACAGGGCGATCACCCCTCCACTTT. Residues: CAWSVSTGRSPLHF. The chain employs TRBV30 and TRBJ1-6; 7 nucleotides agree with TRBD1. In germline, CDR1 is GTSNPN, CDR2 SVGIG (reference sequence). This CDR3 has 14 amino acids. The V and J ends lost 0 bases and 10 bases, in that order; junction bases with no gene match: 6.

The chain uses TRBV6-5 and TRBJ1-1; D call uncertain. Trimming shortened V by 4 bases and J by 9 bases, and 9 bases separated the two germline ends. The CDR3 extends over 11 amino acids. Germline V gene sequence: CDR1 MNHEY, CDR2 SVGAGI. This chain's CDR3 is CASSLKTKAFF. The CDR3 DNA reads TGTGCCAGCAGTTTAAAGACAAAAGCTTTCTTT.

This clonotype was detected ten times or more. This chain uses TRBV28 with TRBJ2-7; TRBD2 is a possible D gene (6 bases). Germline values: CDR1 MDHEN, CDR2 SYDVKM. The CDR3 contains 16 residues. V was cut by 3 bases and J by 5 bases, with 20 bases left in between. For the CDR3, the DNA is TGTGCCAGCAGTTTGGGACTCCCGGGGGAAGAGGACGAGCAGTACTTC. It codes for CASSLGLPGEEDEQYF.

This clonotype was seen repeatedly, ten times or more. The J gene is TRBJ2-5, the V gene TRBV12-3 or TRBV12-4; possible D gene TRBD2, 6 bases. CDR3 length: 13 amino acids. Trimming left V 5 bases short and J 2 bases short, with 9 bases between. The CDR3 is CASSPTRQETQYF. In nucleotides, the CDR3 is TGTGCCAGCAGTCCGACTAGACAAGAGACCCAGTACTTC.

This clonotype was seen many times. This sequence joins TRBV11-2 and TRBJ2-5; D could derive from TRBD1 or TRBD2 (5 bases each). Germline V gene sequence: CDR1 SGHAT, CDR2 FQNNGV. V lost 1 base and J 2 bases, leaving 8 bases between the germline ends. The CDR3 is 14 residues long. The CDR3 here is CASSLGWGQETQYF. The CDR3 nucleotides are TGTGCCAGCAGCTTAGGGTGGGGGCAAGAGACCCAGTACTTC.

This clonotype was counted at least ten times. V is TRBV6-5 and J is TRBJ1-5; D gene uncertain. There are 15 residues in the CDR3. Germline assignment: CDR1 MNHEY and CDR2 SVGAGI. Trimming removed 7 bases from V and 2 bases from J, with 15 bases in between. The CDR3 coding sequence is TGTGCCAGCAACGCCGCTGGGAGGGGCAATCAGCCCCAGCATTTT. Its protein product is CASNAAGRGNQPQHF.

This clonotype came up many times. DNA of the CDR3: TGTGCCAGTAGTATAGATGGACTAGCGGCATTGGTTAACACCGGGGAGCTGTTTTTT. Its translation is CASSIDGLAALVNTGELFF. The chain uses TRBV19 and TRBJ2-2, with TRBD2 matching 10 bases. The V gene end was trimmed by 0 bases and the J gene end by 2 bases; junction bases not matched to a gene: 9. Germline CDR1 is LNHDA and CDR2 is SQIVND (reference sequence). The CDR3 sequence is 19 residues long.

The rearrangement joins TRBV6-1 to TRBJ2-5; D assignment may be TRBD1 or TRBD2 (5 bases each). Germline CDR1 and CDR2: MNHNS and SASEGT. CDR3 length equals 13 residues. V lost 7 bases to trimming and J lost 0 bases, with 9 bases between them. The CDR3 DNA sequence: TGTGCCAGCACCCGGGGACACCAAGAGACCCAGTACTTC. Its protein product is CASTRGHQETQYF.

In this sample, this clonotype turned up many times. The CDR3 coding sequence is TGTGCCAGCAGTGAAGCCCGCGGGGCTAACTATGGCTACACCTTC. Translating it yields CASSEARGANYGYTF. This chain links TRBV6-1 with TRBJ1-2; D gene uncertain. The V gene lost 0 bases and the J gene lost 0 bases, with 8 bases spanning the gap. This CDR3 contains 15 residues. CDR1 and CDR2 from the germline V gene are MNHNS and SASEGT.

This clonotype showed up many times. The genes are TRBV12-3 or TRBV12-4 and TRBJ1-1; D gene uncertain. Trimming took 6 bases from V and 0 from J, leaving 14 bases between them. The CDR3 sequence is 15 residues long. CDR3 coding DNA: TGTGCCAGCAGACTAACACAGCGATTGAACACTGAAGCTTTCTTT. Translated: CASRLTQRLNTEAFF.

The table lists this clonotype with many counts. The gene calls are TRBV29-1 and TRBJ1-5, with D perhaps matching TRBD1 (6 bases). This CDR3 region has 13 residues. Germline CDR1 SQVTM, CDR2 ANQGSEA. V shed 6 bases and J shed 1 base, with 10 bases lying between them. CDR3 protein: CSVAGASNQPQHF. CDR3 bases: TGCAGCGTCGCAGGGGCCAGCAATCAGCCCCAGCATTTT. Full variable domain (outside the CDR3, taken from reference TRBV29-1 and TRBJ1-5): SAVISQKPSRDICQRGTSLTIQCQVDSQVTMMFWYRQQPGQSLTLIATANQGSEATYESGFVIDKFPISRPNLTFSTLTVSNMSPEDSSIYLCSVAGASNQPQHFGDGTRLSIL.

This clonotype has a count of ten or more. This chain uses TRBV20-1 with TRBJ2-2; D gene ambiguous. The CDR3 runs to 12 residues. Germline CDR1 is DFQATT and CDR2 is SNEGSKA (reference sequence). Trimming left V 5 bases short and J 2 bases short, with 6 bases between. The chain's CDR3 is CSAPDNTGELFF. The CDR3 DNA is TGCAGTGCTCCGGACAACACCGGGGAGCTGTTTTTT.

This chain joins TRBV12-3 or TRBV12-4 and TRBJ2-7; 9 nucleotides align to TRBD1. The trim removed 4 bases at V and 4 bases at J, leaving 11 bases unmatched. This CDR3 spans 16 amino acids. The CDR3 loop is CASSWVTGQGPYEQYF. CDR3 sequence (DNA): TGTGCCAGCAGTTGGGTAACGGGACAGGGCCCTTACGAGCAGTACTTC.

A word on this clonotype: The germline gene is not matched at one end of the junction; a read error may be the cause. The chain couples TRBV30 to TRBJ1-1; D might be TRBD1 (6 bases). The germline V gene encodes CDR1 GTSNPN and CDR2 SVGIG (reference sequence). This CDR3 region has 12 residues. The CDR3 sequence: CAWSPGATEALF. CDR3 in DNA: TGTGCCTGGAGTCCGGGGGCGACTGAGGCTCTCTTT. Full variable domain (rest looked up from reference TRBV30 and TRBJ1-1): SQTIHQWPATLVQPVGSPLSLECTVEGTSNPNLYWYRQAAGRGLQLLFYSVGIGQISSEVPQNLSASRPQDRQFILSSKKLLLSDSGFYLCAWSPGATEALFGQGTRLTVV.

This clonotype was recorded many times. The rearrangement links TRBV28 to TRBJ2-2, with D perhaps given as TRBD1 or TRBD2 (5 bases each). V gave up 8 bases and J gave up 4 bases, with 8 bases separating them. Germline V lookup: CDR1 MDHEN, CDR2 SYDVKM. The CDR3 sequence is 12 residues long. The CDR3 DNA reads TGTGCCAGCGGGGGTCTCACCGGGGAGCTGTTTTTT. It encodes CASGGLTGELFF.

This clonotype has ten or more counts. CDR3 residues: CASSLSIGGSSYEQYF. The DNA for the CDR3 is TGTGCCAGCTCACTATCAATAGGAGGGAGCTCCTACGAGCAGTACTTC. This chain uses TRBV18 with TRBJ2-7; possible D gene TRBD2, 6 bases. Germline V gives CDR1 KGHSH, CDR2 LQKENI. The CDR3 length is 16 residues. The V end lost 4 bases, the J end lost 0 bases, and 16 bases lay between the germline ends.

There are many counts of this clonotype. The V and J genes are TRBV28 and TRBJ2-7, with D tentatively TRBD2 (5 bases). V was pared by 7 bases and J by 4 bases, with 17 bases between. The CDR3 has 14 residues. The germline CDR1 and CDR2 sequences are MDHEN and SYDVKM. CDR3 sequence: CASKIEGSRYEQYF. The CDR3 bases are TGTGCCAGCAAAATTGAGGGCTCCAGATACGAGCAGTACTTC.

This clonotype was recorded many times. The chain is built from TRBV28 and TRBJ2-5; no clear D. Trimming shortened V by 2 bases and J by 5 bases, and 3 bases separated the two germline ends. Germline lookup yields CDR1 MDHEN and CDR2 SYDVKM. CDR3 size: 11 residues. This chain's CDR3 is CASSLLETQYF. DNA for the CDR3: TGTGCCAGCAGTTTACTGGAGACCCAGTACTTC.

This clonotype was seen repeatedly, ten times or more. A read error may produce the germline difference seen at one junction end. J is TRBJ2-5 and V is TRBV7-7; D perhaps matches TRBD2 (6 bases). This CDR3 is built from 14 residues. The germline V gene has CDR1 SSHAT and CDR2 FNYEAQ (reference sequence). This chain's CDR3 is CASSLDGGGETQYF. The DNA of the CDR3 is TGTGCTAGCAGCTTAGATGGCGGAGGGGAGACCCAGTACTTC.